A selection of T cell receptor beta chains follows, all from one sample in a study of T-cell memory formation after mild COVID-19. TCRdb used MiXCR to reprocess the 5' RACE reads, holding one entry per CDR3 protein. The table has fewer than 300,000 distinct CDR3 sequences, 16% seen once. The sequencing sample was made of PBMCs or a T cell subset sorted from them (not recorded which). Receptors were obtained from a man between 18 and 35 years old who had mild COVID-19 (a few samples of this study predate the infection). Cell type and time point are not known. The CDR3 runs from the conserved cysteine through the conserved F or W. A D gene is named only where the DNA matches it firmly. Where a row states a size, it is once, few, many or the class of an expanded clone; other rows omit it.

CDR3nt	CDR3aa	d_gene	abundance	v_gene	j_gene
TGCAGCGTTGGGGAAGGGGCAGGCAAAAACATTCAGTACTTC	CSVGEGAGKNIQYF	-	few	TRBV29-1	TRBJ2-4
TGTGCCAGCAGCCAAGGGGGAGTGGACAATGGAAACACCATATATTTT	CASSQGGVDNGNTIYF	-	-	TRBV7-6	TRBJ1-3
TGCAGTGCACAAGACAGGGTTGGATCACCCCTCCACTTT	CSAQDRVGSPLHF	TRBD1	few	TRBV20-1	TRBJ1-6
TGCGCCAGCAGCCAAAGGGCCGCGAACACCGGGGAGCTGTTTTTT	CASSQRAANTGELFF	-	many	TRBV4-3	TRBJ2-2
TGTGCCAGCAGCTCAACAGGTCGCAATCAGCCCCAGCATTTT	CASSSTGRNQPQHF	-	-	TRBV7-8	TRBJ1-5
TGTGCCAGCAGGGAATCCCAGGGCCCGTATAATGAAAAACTGTTTTTT	CASRESQGPYNEKLFF	-	-	TRBV11-2	TRBJ1-4
TGCAGTGCTTACGCGGCCAGGGGCCTCAACACTGAAGCTTTCTTT	CSAYAARGLNTEAFF	-	few	TRBV20-1	TRBJ1-1
TGTGCCAGCAGCTTAATCACAGCGACAGCAGATACGCAGTATTTT	CASSLITATADTQYF	-	-	TRBV11-2	TRBJ2-3
TGCGCCAGCAGCCAAGGGCAGGGGCGAACCCGGCATTCACCCCTCCACTTT	CASSQGQGRTRHSPLHF	-	few	TRBV4-1	TRBJ1-6
TGTGCCACCAGTATGGGGAGGACTGAAGCTTTCTTT	CATSMGRTEAFF	-	-	TRBV24-1	TRBJ1-1
TGTGCCACCAGTGACCGAGGTACGCAGTATTTT	CATSDRGTQYF	-	many	TRBV24-1	TRBJ2-3
TGTGCCAGCAGCTTATCCCCGAGGACCGCCACTGAAGCTTTCTTT	CASSLSPRTATEAFF	-	few	TRBV5-6	TRBJ1-1
TGCGCCAGCAAAACACAGGGGACTAACACTGAAGCTTTCTTT	CASKTQGTNTEAFF	TRBD1	-	TRBV5-1	TRBJ1-1
TGTGCCAGCAGCCTTGGGACTAGCGGGGTGTACGAGCAGTACTTC	CASSLGTSGVYEQYF	TRBD2	many	TRBV27	TRBJ2-7
TGTGCCAGCAGTCCGAGCGGACCACACCAGTACTTC	CASSPSGPHQYF	-	many	TRBV28	TRBJ2-5
TGTGCCAGCAGCTTAGGGGAGGGCAGGGAGACCTATGGCTACACCTTC	CASSLGEGRETYGYTF	-	few	TRBV7-9	TRBJ1-2
TGTGCCTGGGACCGGGACAGGAACAACCCTGAAGCTTTCTTT	CAWDRDRNNPEAFF	TRBD1	few	TRBV30	TRBJ1-1
TGTGCCAGCAGCAGTCCGGGGAGTGAAGCTTTCTTT	CASSSPGSEAFF	-	-	TRBV7-9	TRBJ1-1
TGCAGCGCATTGACGGGGGCGACCCAGTACTTC	CSALTGATQYF	-	-	TRBV29-1	TRBJ2-5
TGCAGTGCACCTAGCGGGGCGCAAGAGACCCAGTACTTC	CSAPSGAQETQYF	TRBD2	-	TRBV20-1	TRBJ2-5